There are many counts of the clone carrying this T cell receptor beta chain. TCR beta CDR3 regions were amplified from RNA. RT-PCR in the first round (using the HTBI primer set) targeted the TCR CDR3. TCRdb ran MiXCR on the multiplex PCR reads and lists one entry per CDR3 protein. Among over 350,000 distinct CDR3 sequences listed, 11% to 15% were seen once. The V segment lost 6 bases and the J segment 5 bases; nucleotides outside the gene matches: 7. This CDR3 comprises 16 residues. These data belong to a study of T cells in Graves' hyperthyroidism and ophthalmopathy. Looking at the study overall: Blood from the periphery was taken at initial diagnosis, before any treatment.

Exclusions: uncontrolled infection, other autoimmune disease, pregnancy, lactation. Clinical symptoms, serum thyroxine, TRAb, thyroid ultrasound and orbital computed tomography informed diagnoses. This receptor was obtained from a man aged 45-65 years with Graves' ophthalmopathy. Input material: blood. The rearrangement links TRBV12-3 or TRBV12-4 to TRBJ2-1; 13 nucleotides match TRBD2. The CDR3 spells CASSRAGTSGNNEQFF. Written as DNA, the CDR3 is TGTGCCAGCAGCCGAGCCGGGACTAGCGGGAACAATGAGCAGTTCTTC.